This T cell receptor (beta chain) was profiled in a study of blood T cell repertoires in COVID-19. Study-level background: Some COVID-19 samples were acute and others convalescent; all came from the United States, Italy and Spain. In each case, the material was cDNA or gDNA derived from T cells, B-cell-depleted T cells, or PBMCs.

The CDR3 runs to 15 residues. Germline V gives CDR1 SGHAT, CDR2 FQNNGV. V lost 2 bases to trimming and J lost 7 bases; unmatched junction nucleotides: 6. The authors' processing: Nucleated cell number was recorded as an estimate derived from reference gene primer amplification. TCRdb's copy holds only in-frame clones and misses some; the assay was immunoSEQ multiplex PCR. V, J and clone size are those of that table, while D and trimming were read from the DNA. Of about 170,000 clones in the sample, around four fifths were seen once. The sequence came from a woman aged 80 or over with active or convalescent COVID-19. The sequenced sample consisted of peripheral blood. The genes are TRBV11-2 and TRBJ2-4; 9 bases match TRBD1. Here the CDR3 DNA reads TGTGCCAGCAGCTTACTCGGGGACAGGGTGAACATTCAGTACTTC. Translation gives CASSLLGDRVNIQYF.